This T cell receptor beta chain was obtained from a study of CD8+ T cells in alopecia areata (dated by TCRdb to 2017 to 2018). About the investigation overall: The treated patients, all with moderate-to-severe alopecia areata, were enrolled in an open-label pilot trial of oral tofacitinib given at 5 to 10 mg twice daily. RNA came from the PAXgene miRNA kit for fixed scalp, the miRNeasy kit for PBMCs, and the RNeasy kit for mouse skin. Clonality in the scalp was compared among normal scalp (n=4), patchy alopecia areata scalp (n=8), and alopecia totalis/universalis scalp (n=8). To study T cell clonal expansion in alopecia areata, the researchers applied high-throughput TCRbeta sequencing to both the C3H/HeJ mouse model and human patients. TCRbeta CDR3 regions were amplified by immunoSEQ multiplex PCR using 35 Vbeta forward and 13 Jbeta reverse primers. Tofacitinib-treated patients had biopsies at baseline and at 4 and 24 weeks of treatment, with a later scalp biopsy in several patients. In humans, TCRbeta sequencing was performed on scalp tissue and on sorted CD4+ and CD8+ peripheral blood T cells from healthy controls and from patients with patchy or totalis/universalis alopecia areata. Patients received tofacitinib for 6 to 18 months and were then followed off drug for 6 months to check for delayed response and recurrence. The SALT score, which quantifies the percentage of affected scalp surface area, was used to measure disease severity in treated patients. What the study reported, not specific to this receptor: Unlike mouse skin, which is dominated by gammadelta T cells, normal human skin has resident alphabeta T cells that are also sequenced, and this complicates analysis of the scalp TCR repertoire. Tofacitinib significantly lowered scalp clonality and the number of expanded CD8+ clones among the top 100 scalp clones. Lesional scalp, especially in alopecia totalis/universalis, showed higher clonality and more expanded CD8+ clones than normal scalp, suggesting antigenic drive. During tofacitinib treatment, many expanded lesional clones stuck around in both scalp and blood, and this persistence may partly explain why relapse happens after treatment is stopped. Because the treated cohort was small and included a single nonresponder, larger studies are needed to assess links between baseline CD8+ expansion and response. Shared TCR sequences between patients were less evident than in mice, which may be partly attributable to HLA diversity in the patient population.

Including cysteine and phenylalanine, the CDR3 has 14 amino acids. CDR3 DNA is the only sequence kept; it has 42 bases, read in frame from the first base. CDR1 and CDR2 are read off the germline V gene as MNHEY and SVGAGI. V is pared back by 0 bases and J by 2 bases, with 8 bases lying between the germline termini. To prepare the library, the immunoSEQ multiplex PCR assay was applied. To provide template for TCR sequencing, every sample had RNA extracted and reverse transcribed into cDNA. SuperScript III was used to make first-strand cDNA, primed with a 2:1 mix of oligo-dT and random hexamers. Amplification bias was assessed with a synthetic immune receptor repertoire, and residual bias was removed computationally. Regarding the original processing steps: Raw reads were preprocessed to remove errors, and CDR3 was defined by IMGT conventions from the conserved cysteine to phenylalanine. Clonality was computed as 1 minus the Shannon entropy, with the entropy normalized by log2 of the number of productive unique TCRs. Whether each scalp clone was CD4 or CD8 was inferred by checking scalp TCRbeta sequences against the CD4 and CD8 repertoires from sorted blood. Drawn from immuneACCESS, this table holds only the in-frame rearrangements with V and J called that TCRdb kept. Clones are partly lost; checked studies trace under half to an unresolved V gene and leave the rest unexplained. The V and J calls and clone size come from that table; D and trimming were worked out from the DNA. The sample table contains 110,000 to 150,000 clones; only one count was recorded for around 50% of them. Around a sixth of the sample rests with the top ten.

This clone has at least ten counts. It has no known antigen specificity. Per-nucleotide qualities are absent, and no much larger clonotype sits a single base away. The time point label for this specimen denotes: approximately 4 weeks on oral tofacitinib. Read against the paper, the sample's treatment or condition label means: oral pan-JAK inhibitor, 5-10 mg twice daily. Lesional scalp punch biopsies and peripheral blood were collected from alopecia areata patients. PBMCs were isolated by density centrifugation and stained for CD3, CD4 and CD8, after which CD4+ and CD8+ T cells were sorted on a FACSAria.

This specimen consisted of CD8+ T cells sorted from blood, obtained at week 4, from a patient treated with tofacitinib. The chain was built from TRBV6-5 and TRBJ2-7, with the D gene uncertain. This receptor was identified in a human donor with alopecia areata. The bases are TGTGCCAGCAGTTACTCCGGACCCACCTACGAGCAGTACTTC. Its amino acids are CASSYSGPTYEQYF.